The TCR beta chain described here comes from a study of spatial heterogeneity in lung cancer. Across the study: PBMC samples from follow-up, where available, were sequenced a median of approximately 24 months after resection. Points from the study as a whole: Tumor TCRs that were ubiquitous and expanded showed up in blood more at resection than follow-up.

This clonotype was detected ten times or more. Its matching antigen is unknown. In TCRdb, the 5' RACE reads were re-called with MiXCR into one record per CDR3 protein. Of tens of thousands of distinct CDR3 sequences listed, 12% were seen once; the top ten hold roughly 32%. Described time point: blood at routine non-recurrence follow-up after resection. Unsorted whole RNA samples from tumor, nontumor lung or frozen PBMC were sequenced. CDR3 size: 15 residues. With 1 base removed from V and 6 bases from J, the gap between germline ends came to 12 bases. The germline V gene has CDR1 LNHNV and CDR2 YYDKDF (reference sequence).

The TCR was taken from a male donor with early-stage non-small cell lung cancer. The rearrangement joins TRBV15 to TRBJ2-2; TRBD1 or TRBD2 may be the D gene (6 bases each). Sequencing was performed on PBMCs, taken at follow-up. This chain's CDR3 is CATSRGQRGAGELFF. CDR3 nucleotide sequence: TGTGCCACCAGCAGAGGGCAGAGGGGGGCCGGGGAGCTGTTTTTT.